Listed below are T cell receptor beta chains from one sample, sequenced in a study of regulatory T cells in long-lasting Graves disease. TCRdb processed the multiplex PCR reads anew with MiXCR; each CDR3 protein has one entry. The sample yields 370,000 or so distinct CDR3 sequences, around 15% seen once. These data are also associated with another study on T cells in Graves' hyperthyroidism and ophthalmopathy.

The material sequenced was peripheral blood mononuclear cells (PBMCs), taken at new diagnosis, from a patient treated with antithyroid drugs. All receptors derive from a woman younger than 35 with Graves disease. Both conserved end residues are part of each CDR3. D genes are given only for firm matches. Not every row has a clone size; where given, it reads once, few, many or a size class.

J	size	D	V	CDR3	DNA
TRBJ1-4	few	.	TRBV20-1	CSARVLGGSYGEKLFF	TGCAGTGCTAGAGTTCTGGGGGGGAGTTATGGGGAAAAACTGTTTTTT
TRBJ2-7	.	TRBD1	TRBV5-1	CASSPGQEFYEQYF	TGCGCCAGCAGCCCGGGACAGGAGTTCTACGAGCAGTACTTC
TRBJ2-1	many	TRBD2	TRBV7-9	CASSWGPGLAGGWDEQFF	TGTGCCAGCAGCTGGGGTCCGGGACTAGCGGGAGGTTGGGATGAGCAGTTCTTC
TRBJ2-1	many	.	TRBV5-1	CASSSGSLSNEQFF	TGCGCCAGCAGCTCGGGGTCCCTCTCCAATGAGCAGTTCTTC
TRBJ2-5	many	.	TRBV7-9	CASVGHMAQYF	TGTGCCAGCGTGGGTCACATGGCCCAGTACTTC
TRBJ1-4	.	TRBD1	TRBV12-3/TRBV12-4	CASSLANRGHEKLFF	TGTGCCAGCAGTTTAGCGAACAGGGGGCATGAAAAACTGTTTTTT
TRBJ1-5	many	.	TRBV6-5	CASSYSGRVNSNQPQHF	TGTGCCAGCAGTTACTCGGGACGGGTAAATAGCAATCAGCCCCAGCATTTT
TRBJ2-5	.	TRBD1	TRBV20-1	CSARRNRGRETQYF	TGCAGTGCTAGAAGAAACAGGGGTCGTGAGACCCAGTACTTC
TRBJ2-6	many	.	TRBV30	CAWRQGGGANVLTF	TGTGCCTGGAGACAGGGAGGTGGGGCCAACGTCCTGACTTTC
TRBJ2-5	many	TRBD2	TRBV12-3/TRBV12-4	CASSPATSPGGAQYF	TGTGCCAGCAGTCCCGCGACTAGCCCGGGGGGGGCCCAGTACTTC
TRBJ1-1	many	TRBD1	TRBV3-1	CASSQGGFGTATFF	TGTGCCAGCAGCCAAGGAGGGTTCGGGACAGCAACTTTCTTT
TRBJ2-7	.	.	TRBV27	CASRTGLFYEQYF	TGTGCCAGCAGGACGGGACTTTTCTACGAGCAGTACTTC
TRBJ2-3	many	TRBD2	TRBV2	CASSDIRTSIMTDTQYF	TGTGCCAGCAGTGATATCAGGACTAGTATTATGACAGATACGCAGTATTTT
TRBJ1-2	many	TRBD1	TRBV9	CASSPNRGARGYTF	TGTGCCAGCAGTCCCAACAGGGGGGCGAGGGGCTACACCTTC
TRBJ2-4	.	TRBD2	TRBV20-1	CSARAPSGGAGQNIQYF	TGCAGTGCTAGAGCCCCTAGCGGGGGGGCCGGACAAAACATTCAGTACTTC
TRBJ1-1	many	.	TRBV7-9	CASSPSTAITEAFF	TGTGCCAGCAGCCCATCGACAGCGATCACTGAAGCTTTCTTT
TRBJ1-5	.	TRBD1	TRBV24-1	CATSDPGTGEGQPQHF	TGTGCCACCAGTGACCCCGGGACAGGGGAAGGTCAGCCCCAGCATTTT
TRBJ2-7	many	TRBD1	TRBV7-9	CASSLGWDRVYEQYF	TGTGCCAGCAGCTTAGGCTGGGACAGGGTCTACGAGCAGTACTTC
TRBJ1-4	many	.	TRBV2	CASRGSTNEKLFF	TGTGCCAGCAGAGGGTCCACTAATGAAAAACTGTTTTTT
TRBJ2-7	many	.	TRBV28	CASTSGRGAYEQYF	TGTGCCAGCACCTCAGGAAGGGGAGCCTACGAGCAGTACTTC
TRBJ2-1	many	TRBD2	TRBV28	CASRGDRTSGGRGDEQFF	TGTGCCAGCAGGGGGGATCGGACTAGCGGGGGGCGCGGCGATGAGCAGTTCTTC
TRBJ2-1	many	TRBD2	TRBV9	CASRQGLAGGFGRYNEQFF	TGTGCCAGCAGACAAGGACTAGCGGGGGGTTTTGGTCGTTACAATGAGCAGTTCTTC
TRBJ2-1	.	TRBD2	TRBV7-2	CASSLASGGEQFF	TGTGCCAGCAGCTTAGCCAGCGGGGGAGAGCAGTTCTTC
TRBJ2-7	.	TRBD2	TRBV5-1	CASSLGGLAGGTLYEQYF	TGCGCCAGCAGCTTGGGCGGGCTAGCGGGAGGGACCCTCTACGAGCAGTACTTC
TRBJ2-1	.	.	TRBV7-9	CASSPPVPHWNEQFF	TGTGCCAGCAGCCCTCCGGTCCCCCATTGGAATGAGCAGTTCTTC
TRBJ1-5	.	.	TRBV7-2	CASSRLGGAQHF	TGTGCCAGCAGCCGATTAGGGGGGGCCCAGCATTTT
TRBJ1-2	.	.	TRBV5-1	CASSLADGKYGYTF	TGCGCCAGCAGCTTGGCCGACGGCAAGTACGGCTACACCTTC
TRBJ2-4	many	.	TRBV28	CASSTTFRGTVDIQYF	TGTGCCAGCAGTACTACCTTTAGGGGTACGGTAGACATTCAGTACTTC
TRBJ2-4	once	.	TRBV7-9	CASSHRDVVAKNIQYF	TGTGCCAGCAGCCACCGGGACGTCGTAGCCAAAAACATTCAGTACTTC
TRBJ2-7	many	.	TRBV11-2	CASSLYGAGEQYF	TGTGCCAGCAGCCTTTATGGGGCGGGCGAGCAGTACTTC
TRBJ2-7	.	.	TRBV18	CASSGYAGRVGFGPYEQYF	TGTGCCAGCTCAGGCTATGCTGGCAGGGTTGGATTCGGCCCCTACGAGCAGTACTTC
TRBJ1-1	few	.	TRBV10-1	CASSFDGYTEAFF	TGCGCCAGCAGTTTCGACGGGTACACTGAAGCTTTCTTT
TRBJ2-7	.	.	TRBV6-5	CASSYSLSLGGFYEQYF	TGTGCCAGCAGTTACTCGTTGAGTCTGGGGGGCTTTTACGAGCAGTACTTC
TRBJ2-5	many	.	TRBV9	CASSVSAAETQYF	TGTGCCAGCAGCGTTTCCGCGGCCGAGACCCAGTACTTC
TRBJ1-2	.	.	TRBV27	CASRERGWGYGYTF	TGTGCCAGCAGAGAACGAGGGTGGGGGTATGGCTACACCTTC
TRBJ1-5	.	TRBD1	TRBV4-1	CASSHPTQGGDQPQHF	TGCGCCAGCAGCCACCCTACTCAGGGGGGTGATCAGCCCCAGCATTTT
TRBJ1-6	once	.	TRBV28	CASSFLRIRYNRDRGQAPLHF	TGTGCCAGCAGTTTCCTTCGGATCAGATACAACCGGGACCGGGGCCAAGCACCCCTCCACTTT
TRBJ2-2	.	.	TRBV19	CASTQQGLNTGELFF	TGTGCCAGTACCCAGCAGGGGCTGAACACCGGGGAGCTGTTTTTT
TRBJ2-7	few	.	TRBV10-1	CASISQDITTYEQYF	TGCGCCAGCATTTCCCAAGACATTACGACCTACGAGCAGTACTTC
TRBJ2-7	many	.	TRBV2	CASSYSRSGQYF	TGTGCCAGCTCCTATAGCCGTTCCGGGCAGTACTTC
TRBJ1-3	.	.	TRBV28	CASSLARDWDSGNTIYF	TGTGCCAGCAGTTTGGCCAGGGATTGGGACTCTGGAAACACCATATATTTT
TRBJ2-7	many	.	TRBV20-1	CSARDSRQGILYEQYF	TGCAGTGCTAGAGATTCTCGGCAGGGTATTTTGTACGAGCAGTACTTC
TRBJ1-1	.	TRBD1	TRBV10-3	CASRDRVTEAFF	TGTGCCAGCCGGGACAGGGTTACCGAAGCTTTCTTT
TRBJ2-7	many	.	TRBV6-5	CASSYPAGGEQYF	TGTGCCAGCAGTTACCCGGCAGGAGGCGAGCAGTACTTC
TRBJ2-2	many	.	TRBV2	CASSGGAGRNTGELFF	TGTGCCAGCAGTGGCGGAGCTGGACGGAACACCGGGGAGCTGTTTTTT